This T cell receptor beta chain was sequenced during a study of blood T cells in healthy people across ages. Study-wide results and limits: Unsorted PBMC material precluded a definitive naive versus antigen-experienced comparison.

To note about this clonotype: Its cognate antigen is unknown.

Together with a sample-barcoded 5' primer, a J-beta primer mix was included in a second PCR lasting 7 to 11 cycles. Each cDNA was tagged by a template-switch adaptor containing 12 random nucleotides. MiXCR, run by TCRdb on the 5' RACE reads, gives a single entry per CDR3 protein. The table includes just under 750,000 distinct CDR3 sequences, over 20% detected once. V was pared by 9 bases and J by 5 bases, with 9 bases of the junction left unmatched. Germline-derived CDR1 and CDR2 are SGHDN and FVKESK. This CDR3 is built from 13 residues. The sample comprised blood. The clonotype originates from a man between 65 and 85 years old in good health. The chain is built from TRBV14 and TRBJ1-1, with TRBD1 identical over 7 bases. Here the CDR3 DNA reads TGTGCCAGTCGAACAGGGGATAGGACTGAAGCTTTCTTT. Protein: CASRTGDRTEAFF.